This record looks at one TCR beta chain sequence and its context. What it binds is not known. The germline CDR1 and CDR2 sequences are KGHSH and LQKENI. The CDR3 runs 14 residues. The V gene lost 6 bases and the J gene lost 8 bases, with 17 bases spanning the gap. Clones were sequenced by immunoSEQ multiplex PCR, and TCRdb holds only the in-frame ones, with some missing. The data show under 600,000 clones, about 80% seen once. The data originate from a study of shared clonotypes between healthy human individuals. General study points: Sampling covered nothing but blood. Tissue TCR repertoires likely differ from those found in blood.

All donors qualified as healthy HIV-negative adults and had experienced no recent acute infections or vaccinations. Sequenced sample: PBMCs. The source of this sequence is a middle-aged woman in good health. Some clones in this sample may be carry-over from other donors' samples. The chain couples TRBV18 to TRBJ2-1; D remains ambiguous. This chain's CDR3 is CASSPTVGNDEQFF. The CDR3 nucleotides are TGTGCCAGCTCCCCAACGGTGGGTAATGATGAGCAGTTCTTC.